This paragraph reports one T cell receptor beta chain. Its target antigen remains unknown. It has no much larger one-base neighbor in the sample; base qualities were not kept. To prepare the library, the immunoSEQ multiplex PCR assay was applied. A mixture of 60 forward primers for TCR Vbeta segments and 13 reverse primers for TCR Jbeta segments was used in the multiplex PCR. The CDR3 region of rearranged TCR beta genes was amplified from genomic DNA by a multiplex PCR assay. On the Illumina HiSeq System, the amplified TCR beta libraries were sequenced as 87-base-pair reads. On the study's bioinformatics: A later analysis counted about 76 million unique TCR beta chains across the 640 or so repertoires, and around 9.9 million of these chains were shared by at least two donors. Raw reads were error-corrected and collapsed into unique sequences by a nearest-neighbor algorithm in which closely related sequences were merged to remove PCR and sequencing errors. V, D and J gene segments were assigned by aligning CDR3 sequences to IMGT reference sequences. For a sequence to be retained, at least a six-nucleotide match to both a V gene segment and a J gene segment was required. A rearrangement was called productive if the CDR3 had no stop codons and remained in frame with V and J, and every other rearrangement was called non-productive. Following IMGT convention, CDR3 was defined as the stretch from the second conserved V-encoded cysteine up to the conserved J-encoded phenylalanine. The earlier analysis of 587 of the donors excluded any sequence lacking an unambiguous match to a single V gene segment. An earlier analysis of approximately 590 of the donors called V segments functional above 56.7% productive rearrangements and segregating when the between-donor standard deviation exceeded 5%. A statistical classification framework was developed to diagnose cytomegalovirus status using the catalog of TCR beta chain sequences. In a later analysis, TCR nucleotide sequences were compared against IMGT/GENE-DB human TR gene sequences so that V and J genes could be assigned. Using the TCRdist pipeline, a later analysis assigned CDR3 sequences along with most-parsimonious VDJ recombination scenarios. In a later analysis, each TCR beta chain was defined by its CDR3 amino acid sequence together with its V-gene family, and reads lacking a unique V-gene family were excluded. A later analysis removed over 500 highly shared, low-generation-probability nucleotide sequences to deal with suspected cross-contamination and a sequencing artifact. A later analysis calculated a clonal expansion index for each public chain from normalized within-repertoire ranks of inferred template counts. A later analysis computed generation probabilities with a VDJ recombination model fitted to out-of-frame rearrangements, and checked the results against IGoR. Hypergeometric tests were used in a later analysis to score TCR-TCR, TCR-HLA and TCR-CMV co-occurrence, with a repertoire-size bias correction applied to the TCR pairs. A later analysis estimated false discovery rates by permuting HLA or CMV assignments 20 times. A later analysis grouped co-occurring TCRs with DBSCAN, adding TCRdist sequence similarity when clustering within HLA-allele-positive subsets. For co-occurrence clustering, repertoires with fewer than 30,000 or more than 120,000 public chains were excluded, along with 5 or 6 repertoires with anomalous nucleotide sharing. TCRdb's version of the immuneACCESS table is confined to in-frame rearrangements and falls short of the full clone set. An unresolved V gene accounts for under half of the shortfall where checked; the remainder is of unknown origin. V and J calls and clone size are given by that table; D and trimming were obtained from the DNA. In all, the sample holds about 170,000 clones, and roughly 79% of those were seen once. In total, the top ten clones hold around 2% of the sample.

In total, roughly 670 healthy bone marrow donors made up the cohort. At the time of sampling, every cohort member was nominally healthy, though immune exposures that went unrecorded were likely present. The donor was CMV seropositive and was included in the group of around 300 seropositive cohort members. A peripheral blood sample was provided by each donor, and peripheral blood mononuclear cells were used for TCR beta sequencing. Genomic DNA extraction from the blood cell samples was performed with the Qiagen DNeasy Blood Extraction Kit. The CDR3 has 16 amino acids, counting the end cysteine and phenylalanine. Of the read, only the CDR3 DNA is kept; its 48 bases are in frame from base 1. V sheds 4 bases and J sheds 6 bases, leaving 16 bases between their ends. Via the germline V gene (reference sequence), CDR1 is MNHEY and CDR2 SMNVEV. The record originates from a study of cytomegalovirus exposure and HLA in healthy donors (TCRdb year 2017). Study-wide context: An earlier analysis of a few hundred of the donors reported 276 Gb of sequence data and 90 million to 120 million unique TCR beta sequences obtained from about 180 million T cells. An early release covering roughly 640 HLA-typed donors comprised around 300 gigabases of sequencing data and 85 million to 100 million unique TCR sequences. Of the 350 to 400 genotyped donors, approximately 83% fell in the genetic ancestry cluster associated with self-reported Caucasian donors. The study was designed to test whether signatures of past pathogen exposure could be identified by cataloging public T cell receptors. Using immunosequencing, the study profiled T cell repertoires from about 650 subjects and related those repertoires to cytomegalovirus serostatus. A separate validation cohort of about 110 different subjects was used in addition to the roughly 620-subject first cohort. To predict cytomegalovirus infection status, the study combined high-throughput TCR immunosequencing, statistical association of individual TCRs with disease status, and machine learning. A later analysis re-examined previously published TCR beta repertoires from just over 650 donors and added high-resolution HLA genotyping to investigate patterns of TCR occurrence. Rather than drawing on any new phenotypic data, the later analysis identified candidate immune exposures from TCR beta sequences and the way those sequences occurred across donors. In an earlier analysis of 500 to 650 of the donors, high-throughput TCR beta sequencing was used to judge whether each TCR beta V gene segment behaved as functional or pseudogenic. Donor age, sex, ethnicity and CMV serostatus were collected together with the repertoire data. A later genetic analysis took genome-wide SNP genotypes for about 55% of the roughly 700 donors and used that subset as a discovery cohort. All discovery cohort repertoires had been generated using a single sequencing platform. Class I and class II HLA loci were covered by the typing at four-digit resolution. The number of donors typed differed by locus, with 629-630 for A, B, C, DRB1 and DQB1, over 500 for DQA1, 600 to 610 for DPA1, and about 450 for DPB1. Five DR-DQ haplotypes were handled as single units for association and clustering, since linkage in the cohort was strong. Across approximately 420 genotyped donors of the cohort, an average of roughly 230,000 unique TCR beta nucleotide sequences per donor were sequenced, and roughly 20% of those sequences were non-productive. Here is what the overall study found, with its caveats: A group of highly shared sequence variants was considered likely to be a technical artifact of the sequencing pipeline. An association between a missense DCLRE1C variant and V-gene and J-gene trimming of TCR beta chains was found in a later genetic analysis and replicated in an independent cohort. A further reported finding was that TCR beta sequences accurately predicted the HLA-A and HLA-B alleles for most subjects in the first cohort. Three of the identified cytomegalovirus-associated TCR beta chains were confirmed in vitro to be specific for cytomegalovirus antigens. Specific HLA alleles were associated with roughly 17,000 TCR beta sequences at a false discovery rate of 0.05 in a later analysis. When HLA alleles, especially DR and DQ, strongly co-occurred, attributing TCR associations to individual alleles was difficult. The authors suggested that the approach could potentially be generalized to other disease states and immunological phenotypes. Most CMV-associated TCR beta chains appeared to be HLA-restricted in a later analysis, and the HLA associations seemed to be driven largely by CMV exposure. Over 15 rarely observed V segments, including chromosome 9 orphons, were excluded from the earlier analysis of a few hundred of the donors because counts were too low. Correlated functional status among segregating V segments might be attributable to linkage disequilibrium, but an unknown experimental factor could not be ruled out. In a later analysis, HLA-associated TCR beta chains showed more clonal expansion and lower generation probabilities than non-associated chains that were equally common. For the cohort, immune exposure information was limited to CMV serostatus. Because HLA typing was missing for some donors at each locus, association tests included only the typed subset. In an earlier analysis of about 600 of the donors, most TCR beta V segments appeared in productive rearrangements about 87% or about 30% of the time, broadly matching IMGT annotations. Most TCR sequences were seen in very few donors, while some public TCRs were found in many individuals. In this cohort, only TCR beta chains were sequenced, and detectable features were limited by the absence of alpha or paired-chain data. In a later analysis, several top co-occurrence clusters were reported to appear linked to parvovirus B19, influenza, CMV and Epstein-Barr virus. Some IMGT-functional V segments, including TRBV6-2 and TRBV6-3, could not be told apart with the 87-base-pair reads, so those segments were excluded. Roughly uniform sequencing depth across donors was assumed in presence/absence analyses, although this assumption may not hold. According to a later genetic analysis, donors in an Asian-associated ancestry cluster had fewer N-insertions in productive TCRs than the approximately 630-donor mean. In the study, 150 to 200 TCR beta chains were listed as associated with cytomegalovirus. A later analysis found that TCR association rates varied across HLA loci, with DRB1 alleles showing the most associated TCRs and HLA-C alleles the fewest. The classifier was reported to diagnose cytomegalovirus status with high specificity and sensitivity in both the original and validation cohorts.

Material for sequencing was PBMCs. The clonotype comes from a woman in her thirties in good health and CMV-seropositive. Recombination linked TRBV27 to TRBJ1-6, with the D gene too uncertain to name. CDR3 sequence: CASSSPGIGPNSPLHF. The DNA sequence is TGTGCCAGCAGTTCGCCCGGGATAGGGCCTAATTCACCCCTCCACTTT.